This T cell receptor beta chain was obtained from a study of CD8 T cells in ankylosing spondylitis. The CDR3 extends over 16 amino acids. Trimming removed 2 bases at V and 2 bases at J, with 15 bases between. Germline assignment: CDR1 MNHEY and CDR2 SVGEGT. MiXCR, applied by TCRdb to the 5' RACE reads, yields one record per CDR3 protein. The top ten clones hold around 3.6% of a sample with around 490,000 distinct CDR3 sequences, roughly 5% of them seen once. Study conclusions and caveats: What appeared characteristic of ankylosing spondylitis blood was a TCR beta motif of 7 or 8 highly homologous variants.

This clonotype has at least ten counts. Its antigen is currently unknown. The clonotype comes from a male donor with ankylosing spondylitis. The chain is built from TRBV6-2 or TRBV6-3 and TRBJ1-1; maybe TRBD1 (6 bases). Sequenced input: blood, either unsorted or a sorted T cell fraction (not recorded which). In DNA, the CDR3 is TGTGCCAGCAGTTACGGCCAGGGGTCTTCCAACACTGAAGCTTTCTTT. Its translation is CASSYGQGSSNTEAFF.